The 14 T cell receptor beta chains below all came from one sample that was sequenced in a study of T-cell reconstitution after alpha-beta-depleted transplantation in children. Unique molecular identifiers featured in how the TCRbeta library was prepared. TCRdb analysed the PCR reads with MiXCR anew, one entry per CDR3 protein. The table has approximately 270,000 distinct CDR3 sequences, about a tenth seen once; the top ten hold about a tenth. Here the sequenced sample was PBMCs from the stem cell graft donor, taken from the stem cell graft. Source of these receptors: a human donor who donated a stem cell graft to a child with SCID.

The V call is TRBV18, the J call TRBJ1-4, with D tentatively TRBD1 (5 bases). V was trimmed by 4 bases and J by 7 bases, leaving 25 bases between them. This CDR3 is 18 amino acids long. The germline gives CDR1 KGHSH, CDR2 LQKENI. The CDR3 region has the DNA TGTGCCAGCTCACTCCTCAATCCTACAGGCACCAACGCTGAAAAACTGTTTTTT. This gives the protein CASSLLNPTGTNAEKLFF.

The chain employs TRBV14 and TRBJ1-1, with D unclear. V was clipped by 0 bases and J by 1 base, with 12 bases between them. The CDR3 runs to 16 residues. In germline, CDR1 is SGHDN, CDR2 FVKESK. Written as DNA, the CDR3 is TGTGCCAGCAGCCAAGATGTCAGACGACGGAACACTGAAGCTTTCTTT. It yields the protein CASSQDVRRRNTEAFF.

This clonotype appeared a few times. In DNA, the CDR3 is TGTGCCAGCAGTACATCGACAGGGTGGAACACCATATATTTT. It is translated as CASSTSTGWNTIYF. V and J are TRBV12-3 or TRBV12-4 and TRBJ1-3; 7 bases align to TRBD1. The V and J ends lost 5 bases and 7 bases, in that order; junction bases with no gene match: 8. This CDR3 contains 14 residues.

This chain joins TRBV12-3 or TRBV12-4 and TRBJ2-3; unclear D gene. The CDR3 runs 13 residues. The germline V and J ends were trimmed by 7 bases and 4 bases, with 12 bases remaining between them. CDR3 region: CASTQSPADTQYF. CDR3 nucleotide sequence: TGTGCCAGCACCCAATCCCCAGCAGATACGCAGTATTTT.

This clonotype was picked up many times. The chain couples TRBV27 to TRBJ2-5; D remains ambiguous. Looked up from germline, CDR1 is MNHEY and CDR2 is SMNVEV (reference sequence). CDR3 length: 12 residues. V dropped 5 bases and J dropped 5 bases, with 9 bases sitting between them. CDR3 nucleotide sequence: TGTGCCAGCAGTAAGGGTCTCGAGACCCAGTACTTC. It is translated as CASSKGLETQYF.

This clonotype was recorded a few times. The chain carries TRBV5-1 and TRBJ1-4; D remains ambiguous. V was clipped by 5 bases and J by 4 bases, with 9 bases between them. From germline, CDR1 is SGHRS and CDR2 YFSETQ. The CDR3 sequence is 13 residues long. CDR3 sequence reads: CASSYVFNEKLFF. The DNA of the CDR3 is TGCGCCAGCAGTTATGTCTTTAATGAAAAACTGTTTTTT. Full variable domain (rest looked up from reference TRBV5-1 and TRBJ1-4): KAGVTQTPRYLIKTRGQQVTLSCSPISGHRSVSWYQQTPGQGLQFLFEYFSETQRNKGNFPGRFSGRQFSNSRSEMNVSTLELGDSALYLCASSYVFNEKLFFGSGTQLSVL.

This clonotype was detected a few times. V is TRBV7-8 and J is TRBJ2-5; TRBD1 matches at 7 bases. Per germline, CDR1 SGHVS and CDR2 FQNEAQ. J was trimmed by 1 base and V by 1 base; bases with no gene match: 3. This CDR3 is 15 amino acids long. CDR3 protein: CASSLDAGGQETQYF. The DNA of the CDR3 is TGTGCCAGCAGCTTAGATGCAGGGGGCCAAGAGACCCAGTACTTC.

This clonotype has ten or more counts. The V gene is TRBV10-3, the J gene TRBJ2-5; D gene ambiguous. Germline V gene sequence: CDR1 ENHRY, CDR2 SYGVKD. The V end was cut by 6 bases, the J end by 5 bases, with 10 bases between. CDR3 size: 12 residues. CDR3 amino acids: CAISLEMETQYF. The CDR3 nucleotides are TGTGCCATCAGCCTTGAAATGGAGACCCAGTACTTC.

Ten or more counts support this clonotype. The CDR3 DNA sequence: TGTGCCACCAGCAGAGATGGGGGGGCCCATGGGGCTTTCTTT. This gives the protein CATSRDGGAHGAFF. This chain joins TRBV15 and TRBJ1-1; tentative D call: TRBD1 (6 bases). V shed 0 bases and J shed 11 bases, with 16 bases lying between them. Germline loops: CDR1 LNHNV, CDR2 YYDKDF (reference sequence). This CDR3 spans 14 amino acids.

This clonotype was recorded a few times. The chain combines TRBV3-1 with TRBJ2-3; 12 nucleotides agree with TRBD2. Germline CDR1 LGHDT, CDR2 YNNKEL (reference sequence). Germline trimming cut 1 base from V and 5 bases from J; bases unmatched to any gene: 19. The length of the CDR3 is 21 residues. The CDR3 here is CASSQGEGSGKLAGGRDTQYF. CDR3 coding DNA: TGTGCCAGCAGCCAAGGCGAGGGTTCAGGGAAGCTAGCGGGGGGGCGAGATACGCAGTATTTT.

This chain connects TRBV5-8 to TRBJ1-2; D call uncertain. The length of the CDR3 is 12 residues. The V and J ends lost 4 bases and 10 bases respectively, with 14 bases between them. The V gene's germline CDR1 is SGHTS and CDR2 YDEGEE. Here the CDR3 DNA reads TGTGCCAGCAGCATGGTCGTGGTTTCCTACACCTTC. Its translation is CASSMVVVSYTF.

A note on this clonotype: At one end the junction does not follow the germline gene, possibly because of a read error. The chain couples TRBV24-1 to TRBJ2-3; 11 bases are shared with TRBD1. CDR1 and CDR2 from the germline V gene are KGHDR and SFDVKD. The CDR3 runs 15 residues. CDR3 sequence (DNA): TGTGCCACCAGTGACCGAGGACAGGGGGCAGATACGCAGTGTTTT. Its protein product is CATSDRGQGADTQCF.

This clonotype was seen only a few times. The chain recombines TRBV6-5 with TRBJ1-4; D call uncertain. Trimming removed 2 bases at V and 8 bases at J, with 21 bases between. The length of the CDR3 is 17 residues. Germline values: CDR1 MNHEY, CDR2 SVGAGI. The CDR3 loop reads CASSYPVGVGIWEKLFF. The CDR3, as DNA: TGTGCCAGCAGTTACCCTGTGGGAGTGGGAATATGGGAAAAACTGTTTTTT.

CDR3 protein: CASSPTQGSSTGELFF. CDR3 nucleotide sequence: TGTGCCAGCAGCCCTACACAGGGGAGTTCCACCGGGGAGCTGTTTTTT. The rearrangement links TRBV11-3 to TRBJ2-2, with 7 nucleotides matching TRBD1. The CDR3 spans 16 residues. With 5 bases clipped from V and 4 bases from J, the junction kept 10 bases outside the gene matches. Germline assignment: CDR1 SGHNT and CDR2 YENEEA.